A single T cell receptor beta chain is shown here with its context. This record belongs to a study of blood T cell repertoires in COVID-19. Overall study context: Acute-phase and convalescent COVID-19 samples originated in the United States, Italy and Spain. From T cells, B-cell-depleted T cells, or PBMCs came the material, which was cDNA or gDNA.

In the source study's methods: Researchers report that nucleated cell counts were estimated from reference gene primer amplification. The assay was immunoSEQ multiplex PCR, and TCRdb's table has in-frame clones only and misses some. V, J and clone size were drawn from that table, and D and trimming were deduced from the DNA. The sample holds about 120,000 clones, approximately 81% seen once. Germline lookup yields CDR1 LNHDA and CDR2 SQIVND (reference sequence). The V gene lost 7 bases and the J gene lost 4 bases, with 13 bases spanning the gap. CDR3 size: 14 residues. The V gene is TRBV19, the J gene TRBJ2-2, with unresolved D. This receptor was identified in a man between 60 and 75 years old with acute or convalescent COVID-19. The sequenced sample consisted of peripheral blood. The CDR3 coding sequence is TGTGCCAGTAAAGAACTATTATTCACCGGGGAGCTGTTTTTT. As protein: CASKELLFTGELFF.